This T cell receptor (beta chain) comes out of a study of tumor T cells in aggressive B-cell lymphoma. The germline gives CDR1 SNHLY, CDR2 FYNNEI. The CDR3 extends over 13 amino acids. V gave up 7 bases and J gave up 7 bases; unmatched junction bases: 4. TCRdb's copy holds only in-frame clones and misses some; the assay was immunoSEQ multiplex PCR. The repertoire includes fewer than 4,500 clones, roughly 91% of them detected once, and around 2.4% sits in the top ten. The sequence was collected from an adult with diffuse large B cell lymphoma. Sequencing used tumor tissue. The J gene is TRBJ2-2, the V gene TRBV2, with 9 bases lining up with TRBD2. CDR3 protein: CASKASGDGELFF. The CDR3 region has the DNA TGTGCCAGCAAGGCTAGCGGGGACGGGGAGCTGTTTTTT.